This T cell receptor beta chain was obtained from a study of T cell responses to AZD1222 COVID-19 vaccine (dated by TCRdb to the early 2020s). General notes on the study: A total of around 240 trial participants underwent TCR sequencing, of whom roughly 210 had received two doses of AZD1222 and 26 had received two doses of the MenACWY control vaccine. Trial participants were enrolled into age subgroups of 18-55, 56-69 and 70-plus years, which contained roughly 140, 27 and 60 TCR-sequenced participants, respectively.

The germline V gene supplies CDR1 MGHRA and CDR2 YSYEKL. For this chain, trimming is 4 bases at the V end and 5 bases at the J end, and the number of junction bases without a gene match is 10. The CDR3 covers 16 residues, taking in both the cysteine and the phenylalanine. CDR3 DNA is the only sequence kept; it has 48 bases, read in frame from the first base. The CDR3 regions of human TCRbeta chains were subjected to immunosequencing. Per the source publication's procedure: TCRs in the repertoires were compared against a reference library of SARS-CoV-2-specific TCRs that had been generated with the MIRA antigen-specificity platform. Breadth meant the fraction of unique TCRs that were SARS-CoV-2-associated, whereas depth meant the fraction of total T cells that were SARS-CoV-2-associated. Using the MIRA data, each spike-specific TCR was assigned both to the spike region to which the TCR was reactive and to a CD4 or CD8 class. Log10-transformed breadth and depth values were compared by one-way ANOVA with Sidak's multiple comparisons tests. TCRdb's version of the immuneACCESS table is confined to in-frame rearrangements and falls short of the full clone set. An unresolved V gene accounts for under half of the shortfall where checked; the remainder is of unknown origin. For V, J and clone size, that table is used; D and trimming come from the DNA. The sample table holds 90,000 to 130,000 clones, of which over 85% were seen once. About 15% of the sample belongs to the ten largest clones.

The research as a whole found: Conclusions about previously exposed vaccinees are limited because only six or seven AZD1222 recipients were SARS-CoV-2 seropositive at baseline. After two AZD1222 doses, both the breadth and the depth of spike-specific TCRs were significantly higher than at day 0 and than in MenACWY recipients. The 56-69-year group was small, and its depth increase did not reach significance, likely because of low power. Participants were mostly white British and included more females than males, and it was suggested by the authors that clonal diversity may have been underestimated. Nearly half of unique spike-specific TCRs reportedly recognized epitopes outside regions mutated in the B.1.351 and B.1.1.7 variants. Because no day 14 peak-response samples were available, repertoires were characterized only after the peak T cell response. The whole spike protein was spanned by vaccine-associated CD4 TCRs, and dominant responses were seen in regions 160-218 and 743-854.

The time point label here, explained by the study, means: about 28 days (+/-7) after the second vaccine dose. Because spike-specific TCR depth and breadth did not differ between the two schedules, AZD1222 recipients who got a second dose at roughly 4 weeks were pooled with those who got a second dose at roughly 12 weeks. Samples from vaccinated people were obtained from the UK trials COV001 and COV002, which included a single-blind randomized controlled phase 2/3 trial of AZD1222 (ChAdOx1 nCoV-19) in healthy adults. Trial participant PBMC samples were collected at day 0 and day 28 after the second dose for TCRbeta chain sequencing. Of note for this clone: Which antigen it targets is not known. Qualities for individual bases were not recorded, and no much larger clone is one base off.

This clonotype was obtained from an adult who received the AZD1222 COVID-19 vaccine. This receptor chain uses TRBV4-1 and TRBJ2-2; TRBD2 agrees with 7 junctional bases. This sample comprised peripheral blood, obtained 28 days after the second AZD1222 dose. The CDR3 protein sequence reads: CASSRLAREGTGELFF. The nucleotides read TGCGCCAGCAGCCGACTTGCGAGGGAGGGAACCGGGGAGCTGTTTTTT.